This entry features one TCR beta chain sequence. The sample originates from a study of blood T cell repertoires in COVID-19. Study information: Both acute and convalescent COVID-19 samples were obtained from the United States, Italy and Spain.

Per the study methods: By means of reference gene primer amplification, nucleated cell counts were estimated. Profiling relied on immunoSEQ multiplex PCR, and the TCRdb table lists in-frame clones only, not all of them. Clonal size and the V and J genes are those of that table, whereas D and trimming came from the DNA. This sample has around 400,000 clones, with around 87% found just once. Germline V gene lookup returns CDR1 SGHKS and CDR2 YYEKEE (reference sequence). After removal of 2 bases from V and 0 bases from J, the junction contained 5 bases not matched to a gene. The CDR3 loop spans 16 amino acids.

Sequenced material: peripheral blood. The sequence came from a woman in her fifties or sixties with COVID-19, enrolled during active disease. The chain is built from TRBV5-5 and TRBJ1-3; 7 bases match TRBD1. For the CDR3, the DNA is TGTGCCAGCAGCTTAGGGACAGCCAGCTCTGGAAACACCATATATTTT. As protein: CASSLGTASSGNTIYF. Complete variable domain (other parts from reference TRBV5-5 and TRBJ1-3): DAGVTQSPTHLIKTRGQQVTLRCSPISGHKSVSWYQQVLGQGPQFIFQYYEKEERGRGNFPDRFSARQFPNYSSELNVNALLLGDSALYLCASSLGTASSGNTIYFGEGSWLTVV.